This TCR beta chain derives from a study of blood T cell repertoires in COVID-19. Study as a whole: Acute and convalescent COVID-19 samples came from the United States, Italy and Spain. T cells, B-cell-depleted T cells, or PBMCs provided the cDNA or gDNA that served as material.

The assay was immunoSEQ multiplex PCR, and TCRdb's table has in-frame clones only and misses some. The sample shows hundreds of thousands of clones, 75% to 90% of them seen only once. Followed over time, Seattle patients had been enrolled while infection was active. Germline lookup yields CDR1 LGHNA and CDR2 YSLEER. The ends lost 0 bases at V and 6 bases at J; junction bases unmatched: 4. The CDR3 runs to 15 residues. The V call is TRBV4-3, the J call TRBJ2-3; TRBD2 aligns across 9 bases. The TCR sequence derives from a woman in her 70s with COVID-19, enrolled during active disease. Sequencing was carried out using peripheral blood. Here the CDR3 DNA reads TGCGCCAGCAGCCAAGACCCTAGCGGGGTGGATACGCAGTATTTT. This sequence encodes CASSQDPSGVDTQYF.